A single sample gave rise to the 30 T cell receptor beta chains below, sequenced in a study of shared clonotypes between healthy human individuals. Generated by immunoSEQ multiplex PCR, the TCRdb table keeps only in-frame clones and is missing some. The data show more than 1.2 million clones, 98% seen once. Sequencing used naive CD4+ T cells sorted from blood. As for subset: CD45RA+ positively selected. These receptors originate from a man younger than 40 in good health.

The V and J genes are TRBV28 and TRBJ1-3; TRBD1 might be the D (5 bases). V was pared by 3 bases and J by 1 base, with 16 bases between. This CDR3 comprises 17 residues. Germline lookup yields CDR1 MDHEN and CDR2 SYDVKM. DNA of the CDR3: TGTGCCAGCAGTTTTTCAGGGTCCGGGGGGTCTGGAAACACCATATATTTT. Translated, it gives CASSFSGSGGSGNTIYF.

This clone was observed a single time. The rearrangement links TRBV7-9 to TRBJ2-7; TRBD1 aligns across 7 bases. Germline CDR1 and CDR2: SEHNR and FQNEAQ (reference sequence). This CDR3 spans 14 amino acids. V lost 4 bases and J lost 0; bases outside the gene matches: 3. The CDR3 loop reads CASSYRDSSYEQYF. DNA of the CDR3: TGTGCCAGCAGCTATAGGGACAGCTCCTACGAGCAGTACTTC.

This clone is a singleton in its sample. The chain employs TRBV10-3 and TRBJ2-7; D remains ambiguous. CDR1 ENHRY and CDR2 SYGVKD come from the germline V gene. The CDR3 has 14 amino acids. V shed 5 bases and J shed 0 bases, with 11 bases lying between them. CDR3 region: CAISTPRSSYEQYF. Here the CDR3 DNA reads TGTGCCATCAGTACCCCACGGAGCTCCTACGAGCAGTACTTC.

This clone was detected only once. The chain has TRBV5-1 and TRBJ2-5, with 8 bases aligning to TRBD1. The V and J ends lost 4 bases and 5 bases, in that order; junction bases with no gene match: 13. Germline V lookup: CDR1 SGHRS, CDR2 YFSETQ. The CDR3 has 16 amino acids. Here the CDR3 reads CASSPSPGQGLETQYF. The CDR3 coding sequence is TGCGCCAGCAGCCCGAGCCCCGGACAGGGTCTCGAGACCCAGTACTTC.

The genes are TRBV19 and TRBJ2-7; 10 nucleotides agree with TRBD2. Per germline, CDR1 LNHDA and CDR2 SQIVND (reference sequence). This CDR3 comprises 15 residues. V was clipped by 4 bases and J by 4 bases; unmatched bases: 7. The CDR3 DNA sequence: TGTGCCAGTAGTACTATAGCGGGAGGACGTTACGAGCAGTACTTC. It is translated as CASSTIAGGRYEQYF.

The V gene is TRBV10-3, the J gene TRBJ1-5; possible D gene TRBD1, 5 bases. V was cut by 4 bases and J by 7 bases, with 11 bases left in between. The CDR3 totals 13 residues. From germline, CDR1 is ENHRY and CDR2 SYGVKD. In DNA form, the CDR3 reads TGTGCCATCAGTGGTGGCAGGGAGCAGCCCCAGCATTTT. This gives the protein CAISGGREQPQHF.

This chain's CDR3 is CASSTSGGYYNEQFF. CDR3 in DNA: TGCGCCAGCAGCACCTCAGGGGGATACTACAATGAGCAGTTCTTC. The rearrangement uses TRBV4-3 and TRBJ2-1, with TRBD1 matching over 7 bases. Trimming cost V 5 bases and J 3 bases; bases outside gene matches: 7. There are 15 residues in the CDR3. Looked up from germline, CDR1 is LGHNA and CDR2 is YSLEER.

The chain employs TRBV2 and TRBJ2-3; perhaps TRBD1 as D (6 bases). V dropped 5 bases and J dropped 0 bases, with 9 bases sitting between them. This CDR3 region has 14 residues. Looked up from germline, CDR1 is SNHLY and CDR2 is FYNNEI. CDR3 bases: TGTGCCAGCAGTAGGACAGTTAGCACAGATACGCAGTATTTT. It encodes CASSRTVSTDTQYF.

The chain has TRBV19 and TRBJ2-1; 12 bases are shared with TRBD2. The CDR3 is 16 residues long. Per germline, CDR1 LNHDA and CDR2 SQIVND (reference sequence). V dropped 7 bases and J dropped 0; count of bases not matched to a gene: 4. The CDR3 nucleotides are TGTGCCAGTAAACTAGCGGGAGGAATCTCCTACAATGAGCAGTTCTTC. Its translation: CASKLAGGISYNEQFF.

The gene calls are TRBV28 and TRBJ1-1, with D possibly TRBD1 on 6 matching bases. V was shortened by 8 bases and J by 5 bases, with 18 bases between the two germline ends. The germline gives CDR1 MDHEN, CDR2 SYDVKM. The CDR3 is 14 amino acids. The CDR3 region has the DNA TGTGCCAGCGGGATGGGGGGCCAGGGTACTGAAGCTTTCTTT. Protein sequence: CASGMGGQGTEAFF.

A remark on this clone: Distinct nucleotide sequences in the sample also encode this CDR3. The rearrangement joins TRBV7-9 to TRBJ2-3; D not resolved. The CDR3 length is 13 residues. Germline V lookup: CDR1 SEHNR, CDR2 FQNEAQ (reference sequence). The germline V and J ends were trimmed by 5 bases and 0 bases, with 6 bases remaining between them. CDR3: CASSRLSTDTQYF. The DNA for the CDR3 is TGTGCCAGCAGCCGGCTCAGCACAGATACGCAGTATTTT.

The V call is TRBV11-3, the J call TRBJ2-1, with 7 bases lining up with TRBD2. The V gene's germline CDR1 is SGHNT and CDR2 YENEEA. The CDR3 has 14 amino acids. J gave up 9 bases and V 5 bases, and 10 bases lay outside the gene matches. CDR3 amino acids: CASSRERERGEQFF. The CDR3 DNA is TGTGCCAGCAGCCGTGAGCGGGAAAGGGGTGAGCAGTTCTTC.

V gene TRBV5-1 combines with J gene TRBJ2-1; 13 bases line up with TRBD2. CDR1 is SGHRS and CDR2 is YFSETQ in the germline V gene. The V segment lost 2 bases and the J segment 2 bases; nucleotides outside the gene matches: 7. The CDR3 is made up of 18 amino acids. CDR3 DNA: TGCGCCAGCAGCTTTTGGACTAGCGGGAGTTCCGCCTACAATGAGCAGTTCTTC. It is translated as CASSFWTSGSSAYNEQFF. Drawing the rest from reference TRBV5-1 and TRBJ2-1, the complete variable domain is KAGVTQTPRYLIKTRGQQVTLSCSPISGHRSVSWYQQTPGQGLQFLFEYFSETQRNKGNFPGRFSGRQFSNSRSEMNVSTLELGDSALYLCASSFWTSGSSAYNEQFFGPGTRLTVL.

This clone has just one count. This rearrangement joins TRBV13 to TRBJ2-7; tentative D call: TRBD1 (5 bases). CDR1 PRHDT and CDR2 FYEKMQ come from the germline V gene (reference sequence). Trimming shortened V by 0 bases and J by 5 bases, and 11 bases separated the two germline ends. The CDR3 spans 14 residues. Here the CDR3 reads CASSLGQGPNEQYF. The CDR3 DNA reads as TGTGCCAGCAGCTTAGGGCAGGGCCCCAACGAGCAGTACTTC.

This clone was observed a single time. The chain is built from TRBV4-3 and TRBJ2-1; 9 positions agree with TRBD2. CDR1 and CDR2 (germline): LGHNA, YSLEER. With 4 bases clipped from V and 4 bases from J, the junction kept 5 bases outside the gene matches. CDR3 length: 15 amino acids. The CDR3 here is CASSLESGRYNEQFF. CDR3 in DNA: TGCGCCAGCAGCCTGGAAAGCGGGAGGTACAATGAGCAGTTCTTC.

The V gene is TRBV7-3, the J gene TRBJ2-3; D is possibly TRBD1 (6 bases). The ends were cut back, 3 bases at V and 4 bases at J, with 14 bases in the middle. The CDR3 loop spans 15 amino acids. The V gene's germline CDR1 is SGHTA and CDR2 FQGTGA. The CDR3 sequence is CASSFQGSVSDTQYF. The CDR3 bases are TGTGCCAGCAGCTTCCAGGGGAGCGTATCAGATACGCAGTATTTT.

The chain links TRBV19 to TRBJ2-3, with D tentatively TRBD2 (6 bases). Trimming took off 6 bases at V and 7 bases at J, with 17 bases between the two ends. The germline V gene has CDR1 LNHDA and CDR2 SQIVND (reference sequence). This CDR3 is built from 14 residues. CDR3 sequence: CASRSGGDSNTQYF. In nucleotides, the CDR3 is TGTGCCAGTAGGAGCGGAGGGGATTCAAATACGCAGTATTTT. Full variable domain (outside the CDR3, taken from reference TRBV19 and TRBJ2-3): DGGITQSPKYLFRKEGQNVTLSCEQNLNHDAMYWYRQDPGQGLRLIYYSQIVNDFQKGDIAEGYSVSREKKESFPLTVTSAQKNPTAFYLCASRSGGDSNTQYFGPGTRLTVL.

This chain connects TRBV11-3 to TRBJ2-4; 14 positions match TRBD2. The germline V gene has CDR1 SGHNT and CDR2 YENEEA. The J segment lost 8 bases and the V segment lost 4 bases, leaving 4 bases of the junction unmatched. The CDR3 runs to 15 residues. CDR3 DNA: TGTGCCAGCAGCTCAGGGACTAGCGGGAGACACATTCAGTACTTC. Translation: CASSSGTSGRHIQYF.

Only one count was recorded for this clone. The chain couples TRBV5-6 to TRBJ2-2, with 7 bases aligning to TRBD2. V lost 4 bases, J lost 0 bases, and 3 bases stayed unmatched. The CDR3 loop spans 15 amino acids. Germline V lookup: CDR1 SGHDT, CDR2 YYEEEE. For the CDR3, the DNA is TGTGCCAGCAGCATAGCGGGTTCGAACACCGGGGAGCTGTTTTTT. This codes for CASSIAGSNTGELFF.

CDR3 DNA: TGTGCCAGCAGCTTTTGGGGGGCTCTAGCCAAAAACATTCAGTACTTC. It yields the protein CASSFWGALAKNIQYF. This rearrangement joins TRBV7-9 to TRBJ2-4; D is tentatively TRBD1 or TRBD2 (6 bases each). V lost 3 bases and J lost 0, with 12 bases in between. Germline assignment: CDR1 SEHNR and CDR2 FQNEAQ (reference sequence). This CDR3 comprises 16 residues.

This CDR3 is CAISEVGNQPQHF. The CDR3 nucleotides are TGTGCCATCAGTGAGGTCGGCAATCAGCCCCAGCATTTT. J is TRBJ1-5 and V is TRBV10-3; D gene ambiguous. Trimming took 2 bases from V and 2 from J, leaving 4 bases between them. Looked up from germline, CDR1 is ENHRY and CDR2 is SYGVKD. CDR3 length: 13 amino acids.

The CDR3 DNA follows: TGTGCCAGCAGCTTAGTCGTCCGGTACGAGCAGTACTTC. Residues: CASSLVVRYEQYF. The chain combines TRBV11-2 with TRBJ2-7; D remains ambiguous. The V gene lost 1 base and the J gene lost 4 bases, with 8 bases spanning the gap. The CDR3 length is 13 residues. Per the germline V gene, CDR1 is SGHAT and CDR2 is FQNNGV.

This chain connects TRBV7-3 to TRBJ2-7, with D unresolved. CDR1 is SGHTA and CDR2 is FQGTGA in the germline V gene. The V gene lost 8 bases and the J gene lost 2 bases, with 13 bases spanning the gap. The CDR3 extends over 13 amino acids. Here the CDR3 DNA reads TGTGCCAGCGCTCGTCCGGGCCCCTACGAGCAGTACTTC. Translated: CASARPGPYEQYF.

The rearrangement joins TRBV29-1 to TRBJ2-1; D remains unclear. Trimming shortened V by 8 bases and J by 7 bases, and 12 bases separated the two germline ends. Germline values: CDR1 SQVTM, CDR2 ANQGSEA. CDR3 size: 11 residues. The CDR3 sequence: CSPRRGNEQFF. The DNA of the CDR3 is TGCAGCCCCAGACGAGGTAATGAGCAGTTCTTC.

The V gene is TRBV2, the J gene TRBJ2-1; D is unresolved. This CDR3 comprises 13 residues. The ends were cut back, 6 bases at V and 4 bases at J, with 10 bases in the middle. CDR1 is SNHLY and CDR2 is FYNNEI in the germline V gene. CDR3: CASSEVLYNEQFF. The CDR3 nucleotides read TGTGCCAGCAGCGAGGTGTTGTACAATGAGCAGTTCTTC.

DNA for the CDR3: TGTGCCAGCATCGGTAACTCCTACGAGCAGTACTTC. Translation: CASIGNSYEQYF. V and J are TRBV28 and TRBJ2-7; D gene uncertain. V was clipped by 7 bases and J by 0 bases, with 7 bases between them. CDR3 length: 12 residues. Germline CDR1 and CDR2: MDHEN and SYDVKM. The complete variable domain, with remaining parts taken from reference TRBV28 and TRBJ2-7, reads DVKVTQSSRYLVKRTGEKVFLECVQDMDHENMFWYRQDPGLGLRLIYFSYDVKMKEKGDIPEGYSVSREKKERFSLILESASTNQTSMYLCASIGNSYEQYFGPGTRLTVT.

V is TRBV6-6 and J is TRBJ2-7; 8 bases align to TRBD1. Germline CDR1 reads MNHNY; CDR2 reads SVGAGI (reference sequence). CDR3 size: 14 residues. V was clipped by 7 bases and J by 5 bases; unmatched bases: 10. The DNA for the CDR3 is TGTGCCAGCAATAAGGACAGGGTCGTCCACGAGCAGTACTTC. Translation gives CASNKDRVVHEQYF.

Comments on this clone: Other DNA sequences from this sample encode an identical CDR3 as well. This chain uses TRBV27 with TRBJ2-7; TRBD2 is a possible D gene (5 bases). Trimming took off 4 bases at V and 1 base at J, with 11 bases between the two ends. Germline CDR1 is MNHEY and CDR2 is SMNVEV (reference sequence). The CDR3 spans 14 residues. Here the CDR3 reads CASSSRTGSYEQYF. The DNA for the CDR3 is TGTGCCAGCAGTTCCCGGACTGGTTCCTACGAGCAGTACTTC.

The sample holds one count of this clone. V usage is TRBV5-1 and J usage is TRBJ2-3; D possibly corresponds to TRBD2 (5 bases). The germline V gene encodes CDR1 SGHRS and CDR2 YFSETQ. Trimming left V 4 bases short and J 2 bases short, with 8 bases between. The CDR3 contains 13 residues. Here the CDR3 DNA reads TGCGCCAGCAGCGTGGACTTCACAGATACGCAGTATTTT. Translating it yields CASSVDFTDTQYF.

This chain joins TRBV6-6 and TRBJ2-2, with TRBD1 as a possible D gene (6 bases). Trimming pared 1 base from V and 7 bases from J, leaving 16 bases between. Germline-derived CDR1 and CDR2 are MNHNY and SVGAGI (reference sequence). This CDR3 has 16 residues. CDR3 sequence reads: CASSYFRTVQGGELFF. In DNA, the CDR3 is TGTGCCAGCAGTTACTTTAGGACAGTACAGGGCGGGGAGCTGTTTTTT.